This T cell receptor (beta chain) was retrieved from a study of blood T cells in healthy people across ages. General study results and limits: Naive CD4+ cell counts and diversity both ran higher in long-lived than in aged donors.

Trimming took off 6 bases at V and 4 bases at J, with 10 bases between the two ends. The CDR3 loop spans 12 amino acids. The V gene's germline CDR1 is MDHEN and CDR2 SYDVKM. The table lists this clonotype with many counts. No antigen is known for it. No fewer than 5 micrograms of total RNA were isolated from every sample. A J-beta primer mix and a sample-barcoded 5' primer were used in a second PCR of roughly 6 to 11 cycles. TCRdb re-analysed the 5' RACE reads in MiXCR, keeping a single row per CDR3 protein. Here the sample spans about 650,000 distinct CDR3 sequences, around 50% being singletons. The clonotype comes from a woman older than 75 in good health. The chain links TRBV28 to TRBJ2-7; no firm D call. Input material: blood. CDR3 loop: CASSQIGYEQYF. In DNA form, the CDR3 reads TGTGCCAGCAGCCAAATCGGTTACGAGCAGTACTTC.